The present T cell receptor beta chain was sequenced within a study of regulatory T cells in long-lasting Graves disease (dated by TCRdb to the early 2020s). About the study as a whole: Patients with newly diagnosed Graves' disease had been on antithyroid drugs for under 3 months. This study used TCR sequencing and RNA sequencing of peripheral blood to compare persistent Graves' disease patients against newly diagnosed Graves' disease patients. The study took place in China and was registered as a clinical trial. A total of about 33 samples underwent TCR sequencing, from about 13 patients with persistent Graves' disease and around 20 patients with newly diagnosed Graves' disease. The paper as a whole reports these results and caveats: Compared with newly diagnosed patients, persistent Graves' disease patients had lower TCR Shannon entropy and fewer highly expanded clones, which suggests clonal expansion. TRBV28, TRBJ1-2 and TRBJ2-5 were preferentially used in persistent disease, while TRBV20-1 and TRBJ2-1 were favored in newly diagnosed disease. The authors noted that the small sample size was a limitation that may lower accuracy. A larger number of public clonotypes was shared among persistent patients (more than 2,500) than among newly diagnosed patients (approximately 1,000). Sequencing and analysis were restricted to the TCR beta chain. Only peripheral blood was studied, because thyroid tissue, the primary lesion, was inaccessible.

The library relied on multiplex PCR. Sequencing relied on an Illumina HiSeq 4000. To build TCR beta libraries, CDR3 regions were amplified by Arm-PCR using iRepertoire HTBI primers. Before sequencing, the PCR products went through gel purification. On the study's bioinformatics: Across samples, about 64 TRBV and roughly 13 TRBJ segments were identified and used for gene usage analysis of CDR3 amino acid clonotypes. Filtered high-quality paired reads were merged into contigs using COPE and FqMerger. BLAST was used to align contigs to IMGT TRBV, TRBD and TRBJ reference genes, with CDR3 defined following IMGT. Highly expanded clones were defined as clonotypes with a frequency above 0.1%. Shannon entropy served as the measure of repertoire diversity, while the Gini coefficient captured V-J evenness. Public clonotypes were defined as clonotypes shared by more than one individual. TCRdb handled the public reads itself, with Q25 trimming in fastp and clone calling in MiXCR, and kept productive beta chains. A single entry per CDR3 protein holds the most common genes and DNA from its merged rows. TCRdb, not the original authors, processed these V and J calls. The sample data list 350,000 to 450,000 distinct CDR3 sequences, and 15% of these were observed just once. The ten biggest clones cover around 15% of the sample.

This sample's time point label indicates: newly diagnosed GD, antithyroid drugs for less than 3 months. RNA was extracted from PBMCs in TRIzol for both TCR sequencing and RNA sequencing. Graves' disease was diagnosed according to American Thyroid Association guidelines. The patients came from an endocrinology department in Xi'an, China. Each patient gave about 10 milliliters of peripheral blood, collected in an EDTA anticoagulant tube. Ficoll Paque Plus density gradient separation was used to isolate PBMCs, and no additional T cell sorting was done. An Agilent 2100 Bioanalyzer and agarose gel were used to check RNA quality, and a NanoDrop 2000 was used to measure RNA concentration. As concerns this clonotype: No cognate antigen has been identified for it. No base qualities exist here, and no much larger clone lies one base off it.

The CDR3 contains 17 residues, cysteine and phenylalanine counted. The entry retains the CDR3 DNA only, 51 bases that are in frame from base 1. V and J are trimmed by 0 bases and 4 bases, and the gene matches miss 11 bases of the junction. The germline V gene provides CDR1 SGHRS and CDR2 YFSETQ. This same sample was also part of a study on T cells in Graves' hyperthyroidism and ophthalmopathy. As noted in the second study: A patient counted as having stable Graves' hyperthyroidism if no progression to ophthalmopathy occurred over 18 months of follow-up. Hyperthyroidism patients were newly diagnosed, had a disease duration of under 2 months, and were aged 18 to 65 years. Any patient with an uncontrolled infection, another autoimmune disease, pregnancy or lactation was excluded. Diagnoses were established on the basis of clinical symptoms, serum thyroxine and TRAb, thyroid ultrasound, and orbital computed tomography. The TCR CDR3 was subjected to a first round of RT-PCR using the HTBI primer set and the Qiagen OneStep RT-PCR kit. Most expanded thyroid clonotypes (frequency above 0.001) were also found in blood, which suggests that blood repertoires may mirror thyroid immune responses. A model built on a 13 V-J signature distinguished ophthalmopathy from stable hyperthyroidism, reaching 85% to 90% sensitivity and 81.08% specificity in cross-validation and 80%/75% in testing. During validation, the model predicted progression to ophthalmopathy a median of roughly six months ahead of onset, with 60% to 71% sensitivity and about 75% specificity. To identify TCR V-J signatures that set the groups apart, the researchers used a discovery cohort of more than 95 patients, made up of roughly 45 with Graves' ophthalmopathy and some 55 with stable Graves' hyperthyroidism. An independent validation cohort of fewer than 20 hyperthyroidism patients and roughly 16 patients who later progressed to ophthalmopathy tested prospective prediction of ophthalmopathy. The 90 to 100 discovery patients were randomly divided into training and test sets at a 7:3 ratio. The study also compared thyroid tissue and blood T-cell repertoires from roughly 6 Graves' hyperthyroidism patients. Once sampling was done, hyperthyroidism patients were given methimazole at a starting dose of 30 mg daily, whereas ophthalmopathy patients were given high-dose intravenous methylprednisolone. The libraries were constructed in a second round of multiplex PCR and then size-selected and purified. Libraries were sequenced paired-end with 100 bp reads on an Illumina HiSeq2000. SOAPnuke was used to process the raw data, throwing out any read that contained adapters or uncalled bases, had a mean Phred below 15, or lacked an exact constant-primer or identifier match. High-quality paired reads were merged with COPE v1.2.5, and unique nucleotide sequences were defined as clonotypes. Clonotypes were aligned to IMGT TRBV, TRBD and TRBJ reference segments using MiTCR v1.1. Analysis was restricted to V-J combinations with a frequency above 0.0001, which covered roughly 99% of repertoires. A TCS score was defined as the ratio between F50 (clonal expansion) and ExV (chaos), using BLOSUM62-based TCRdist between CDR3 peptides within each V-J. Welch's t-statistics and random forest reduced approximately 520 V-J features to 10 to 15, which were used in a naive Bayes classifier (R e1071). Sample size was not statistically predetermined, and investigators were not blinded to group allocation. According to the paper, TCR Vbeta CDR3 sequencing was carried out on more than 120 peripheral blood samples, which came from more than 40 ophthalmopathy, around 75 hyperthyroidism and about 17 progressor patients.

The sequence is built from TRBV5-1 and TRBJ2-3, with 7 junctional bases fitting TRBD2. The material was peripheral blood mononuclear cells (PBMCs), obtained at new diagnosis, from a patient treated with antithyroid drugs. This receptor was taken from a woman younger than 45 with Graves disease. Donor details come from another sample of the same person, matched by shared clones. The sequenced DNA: TGCGCCAGCAGCTTGGCGGCTAGCGGCGGTAGGGCAGATACGCAGTATTTT. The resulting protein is CASSLAASGGRADTQYF.